A single sample gave rise to the 30 T cell receptor beta chains below, sequenced in a study of shared clonotypes between healthy human individuals. CD45RO-negative CD8 cells positively selected for CCR7 made up the naive population, which excluded terminally differentiated effector memory CD45RA+ cells. The data were produced by immunoSEQ multiplex PCR, yet TCRdb's version contains in-frame clones alone and is incomplete. The repertoire consists of approximately 2,000,000 clones, with just over 90% occurring once and the leading ten covering under 2%. The sequencing input was naive CD8+ T cells from PBMCs. The receptors stem from a man between 18 and 29 years old in good health. Some clones in this sample may be carry-over from other donors' samples.

This clone was seen only a few times. The gene calls are TRBV29-1 and TRBJ1-2; D call uncertain. Germline CDR1 is SQVTM and CDR2 is ANQGSEA. Trimming cost V 6 bases and J 6 bases, with 20 bases left between them. The CDR3 totals 14 residues. The CDR3 protein is CSVHSFPFPDGYTF. CDR3 bases: TGCAGCGTGCACAGCTTCCCTTTCCCTGATGGCTACACCTTC.

The CDR3 sequence: CASSQDWGPTPQPQHF. Written as DNA, the CDR3 is TGCGCCAGCAGCCAAGATTGGGGACCGACCCCTCAGCCCCAGCATTTT. The chain couples TRBV4-3 to TRBJ1-5; weak D call: TRBD1 (5 bases). This CDR3 region has 16 residues. Germline V CDR1 and CDR2: LGHNA, YSLEER. Trimming pared 0 bases from V and 6 bases from J, leaving 15 bases between.

The rearrangement links TRBV4-1 to TRBJ1-1; D is possibly TRBD1 (5 bases). Germline V gives CDR1 MGHRA, CDR2 YSYEKL. This CDR3 spans 16 amino acids. The V gene lost 1 base and the J gene lost 1 base, with 13 bases spanning the gap. Here the CDR3 reads CASSQAFQGWNTEAFF. For the CDR3, the DNA is TGCGCCAGCAGCCAAGCCTTCCAGGGATGGAACACTGAAGCTTTCTTT.

In DNA form, the CDR3 reads TGTGCCAGCATCCCCCGGCAGTTCAGAGATTTTAGCTATGGCTACACCTTC. It codes for CASIPRQFRDFSYGYTF. V is TRBV28 and J is TRBJ1-2; D unresolved. Trimming removed 7 bases at V and 4 bases at J, with 25 bases between. CDR1 and CDR2 from the germline V gene are MDHEN and SYDVKM. CDR3 length: 17 amino acids.

The chain employs TRBV6-5 and TRBJ2-3; TRBD1 matches at 9 bases. Losses at the gene ends were 8 bases for V and 3 bases for J; bases not matched to a gene: 3. Germline loops: CDR1 MNHEY, CDR2 SVGAGI. This CDR3 region has 13 residues. CDR3 residues: CASADRGTDTQYF. The CDR3 region has the DNA TGTGCCAGCGCAGACAGGGGGACAGATACGCAGTATTTT.

This clone was seen a few times. The chain has TRBV28 and TRBJ2-1; D remains ambiguous. The CDR3 totals 10 residues. The V gene's germline CDR1 is MDHEN and CDR2 SYDVKM. Trimming took 8 bases from V and 5 from J, leaving 4 bases between them. The CDR3 DNA reads as TGTGCCAGCGGAAACAATGAGCAGTTCTTC. Protein: CASGNNEQFF.

There are a few counts of this clone. This rearrangement joins TRBV10-1 to TRBJ1-1; D is undetermined. Germline CDR1 and CDR2: WNHNN and SYGVQD (reference sequence). Deletions cut 0 bases from V and 7 bases from J, with 9 bases between. The CDR3 is made up of 13 amino acids. Here the CDR3 reads CASSESRVGEAFF. The CDR3 nucleotides are TGCGCCAGCAGTGAGTCGCGGGTCGGTGAAGCTTTCTTT.

J is TRBJ2-5 and V is TRBV7-9; possibly TRBD1 for D (6 bases). V dropped 5 bases and J dropped 5 bases, with 15 bases sitting between them. The CDR3 contains 14 residues. Germline V gene lookup returns CDR1 SEHNR and CDR2 FQNEAQ (reference sequence). The CDR3 loop is CASSTGQKRETQYF. The DNA of the CDR3 is TGTGCCAGCAGCACCGGACAGAAACGGGAGACCCAGTACTTC. The full variable domain, with the rest looked up from reference TRBV7-9 and TRBJ2-5, is DTGVSQNPRHKITKRGQNVTFRCDPISEHNRLYWYRQTLGQGPEFLTYFQNEAQLEKSRLLSDRFSAERPKGSFSTLEIQRTEQGDSAMYLCASSTGQKRETQYFGPGTRLLVL.

The chain has TRBV28 and TRBJ1-2; D might be TRBD1 (5 bases). The V end was cut by 2 bases, the J end by 4 bases, with 20 bases between. Germline V gene data show CDR1 as MDHEN and CDR2 as SYDVKM. CDR3 length equals 17 residues. The CDR3 coding sequence is TGTGCCAGCAGTTTAGCTTACGGGACTCCGGAGGGCTATGGCTACACCTTC. This translates into CASSLAYGTPEGYGYTF.

The CDR3 is CASSLYAGANVLTF. The CDR3, as DNA: TGTGCCAGCAGTTTATATGCTGGGGCCAACGTCCTGACTTTC. V and J are TRBV28 and TRBJ2-6; no clear D gene. Per the germline V gene, CDR1 is MDHEN and CDR2 is SYDVKM. V lost 1 base, J lost 2 bases, and 3 bases lay in between. This CDR3 has 14 amino acids.

This clone was counted only a few times. This chain links TRBV10-3 with TRBJ1-1; D remains unclear. V lost 3 bases and J lost 5, with 7 bases in between. The CDR3 is 12 amino acids. From germline, CDR1 is ENHRY and CDR2 SYGVKD. CDR3 sequence (DNA): TGTGCCATCAGTGACCCTCGGACTGAAGCTTTCTTT. Its translation is CAISDPRTEAFF.

This clone was recorded once. This chain joins TRBV28 and TRBJ2-7; 10 nucleotides match TRBD2. The germline CDR1 and CDR2 sequences are MDHEN and SYDVKM. This CDR3 comprises 17 residues. With 6 bases clipped from V and 5 bases from J, the junction kept 16 bases outside the gene matches. The CDR3 spells CASSLTPSGSVGHEQYF. CDR3 sequence (DNA): TGTGCCAGCAGCCTAACCCCTAGCGGGAGCGTAGGGCACGAGCAGTACTTC.

The J gene is TRBJ2-2, the V gene TRBV6-5; D is perhaps TRBD1 or TRBD2 (5 bases each). V was shortened by 5 bases and J by 3 bases, with 13 bases between the two germline ends. The CDR3 contains 15 residues. Looked up from germline, CDR1 is MNHEY and CDR2 is SVGAGI. CDR3 sequence reads: CASSIRDPYTGELFF. DNA of the CDR3: TGTGCCAGCAGTATCCGGGACCCCTACACCGGGGAGCTGTTTTTT.

The chain links TRBV10-3 to TRBJ1-2, with TRBD1 matching over 7 bases. Germline lookup yields CDR1 ENHRY and CDR2 SYGVKD. Trimming took 6 bases from V and 2 from J; bases not matched to a gene: 12. The CDR3 has 16 residues. The CDR3 DNA follows: TGTGCCATCAGCAGTGAGTCGACAGGGCTGAACTATGGCTACACCTTC. Amino acids: CAISSESTGLNYGYTF.

The chain links TRBV28 to TRBJ2-2, with D tentatively TRBD1 or TRBD2 (5 bases each). Per germline, CDR1 MDHEN and CDR2 SYDVKM. With 5 bases removed from V and 2 bases from J, the gap between germline ends came to 18 bases. The CDR3 is 17 amino acids. CDR3 amino acids: CASSRSGTGSNTGELFF. CDR3 bases: TGTGCCAGCAGTCGCTCCGGGACGGGGTCTAACACCGGGGAGCTGTTTTTT.

The V gene is TRBV2, the J gene TRBJ1-1; no reliable D call. V gave up 7 bases and J gave up 1 base, with 37 bases separating them. The CDR3 extends over 22 amino acids. Germline assignment: CDR1 SNHLY and CDR2 FYNNEI. The chain's CDR3 is CASKMERVSGTWREGWNTEAFF. The CDR3 DNA follows: TGTGCCAGCAAGATGGAAAGGGTTTCGGGTACTTGGAGAGAGGGTTGGAACACTGAAGCTTTCTTT.

This clone was detected only once. The chain recombines TRBV6-1 with TRBJ2-1; D remains unclear. CDR3 length: 14 residues. Trimming left V 7 bases short and J 7 bases short, with 17 bases between. Looked up from germline, CDR1 is MNHNS and CDR2 is SASEGT. The CDR3 DNA reads as TGTGCCAGCATAGAGGAGATTAGGGTAAATGAGCAGTTCTTC. Amino acids: CASIEEIRVNEQFF.

Worth noting for this clone: This sample also contains other DNA sequences that code for the same CDR3. The chain has TRBV9 and TRBJ1-5; D unresolved. V was trimmed by 4 bases and J by 5 bases, leaving 10 bases between them. The germline gives CDR1 SGDLS, CDR2 YYNGEE. The CDR3 spans 13 residues. CDR3 in amino acids: CASSPRMDQPQHF. The CDR3 DNA sequence: TGTGCCAGCAGCCCTCGGATGGATCAGCCCCAGCATTTT. Full variable domain (remainder filled in from reference TRBV9 and TRBJ1-5): DSGVTQTPKHLITATGQRVTLRCSPRSGDLSVYWYQQSLDQGLQFLIQYYNGEERAKGNILERFSAQQFPDLHSELNLSSLELGDSALYFCASSPRMDQPQHFGDGTRLSIL.

Here the CDR3 DNA reads TGTGCCAGCAGCACCCTAGCGACCTCCTCCTACGAGCAGTACTTC. The encoded protein is CASSTLATSSYEQYF. The rearrangement joins TRBV7-9 to TRBJ2-7; TRBD2 is a possible D gene (6 bases). Germline V gene sequence: CDR1 SEHNR, CDR2 FQNEAQ (reference sequence). The CDR3 extends over 15 amino acids. Trimming stripped 5 bases from V and 0 bases from J, with 14 bases between.

Turning to this clone: At the DNA level, this CDR3 is encoded by other sequences in the same sample as well. This chain uses TRBV27 with TRBJ2-1; D is tentatively TRBD1 or TRBD2 (5 bases each). Germline assignment: CDR1 MNHEY and CDR2 SMNVEV (reference sequence). The CDR3 consists of 15 residues. Trimming left V 0 bases short and J 4 bases short, with 10 bases between. The CDR3 DNA reads as TGTGCCAGCAGTTTATCTCCGGGACCATACAATGAGCAGTTCTTC. This encodes CASSLSPGPYNEQFF.

The J gene is TRBJ2-7, the V gene TRBV28; 9 bases are a match to TRBD1. CDR3 length: 15 amino acids. The J segment lost 5 bases and the V segment lost 2 bases, leaving 7 bases of the junction unmatched. Looked up from germline, CDR1 is MDHEN and CDR2 is SYDVKM. The CDR3 spells CASSLGVTGGDEQYF. CDR3 coding DNA: TGTGCCAGCAGTTTAGGGGTCACAGGGGGCGACGAGCAGTACTTC.

This rearrangement joins TRBV7-9 to TRBJ2-1; perhaps TRBD1 as D (6 bases). The V end lost 5 bases, the J end lost 7 bases, and 21 bases lay between the germline ends. The CDR3 sequence is 16 residues long. Germline values: CDR1 SEHNR, CDR2 FQNEAQ (reference sequence). The CDR3 coding sequence is TGTGCCAGCAGCCACAGGACAGAGCTTACATTGAATGAGCAGTTCTTC. This translates into CASSHRTELTLNEQFF.

The chain joins TRBV10-1 to TRBJ2-7; 7 bases map to TRBD1. CDR1 and CDR2 (germline): WNHNN, SYGVQD (reference sequence). J lost 9 bases, V lost 2 bases, and 7 bases had no gene match. This CDR3 has 13 amino acids. As DNA, the CDR3 is TGCGCCAGCAGTGAGGGACAGGCCACCGGGCAGTACTTC. It codes for CASSEGQATGQYF.

The chain couples TRBV7-9 to TRBJ2-7; TRBD1 might be the D (6 bases). Trimming cost V 4 bases and J 2 bases, with 15 bases left between them. The CDR3 sequence is 15 residues long. The germline CDR1 and CDR2 sequences are SEHNR and FQNEAQ (reference sequence). DNA of the CDR3: TGTGCCAGCAGCTCTGACAGGCCACCAACCTACGAGCAGTACTTC. Protein: CASSSDRPPTYEQYF.

This clone was counted once. J is TRBJ2-7 and V is TRBV7-2, with 10 bases identical to TRBD1. The CDR3 loop spans 14 amino acids. Looked up from germline, CDR1 is SGHTA and CDR2 is FQGNSA. V lost 5 bases, J lost 4 bases, and 5 bases stayed unmatched. The DNA of the CDR3 is TGTGCCAGCAGCCATGGGGGACAGGGGTACGAGCAGTACTTC. The encoded protein is CASSHGGQGYEQYF.

CDR3 sequence reads: CASSLARTTLLSEQYF. Written as DNA, the CDR3 is TGTGCCAGCAGCTTAGCTAGGACAACCTTATTGTCCGAGCAGTACTTC. The J gene is TRBJ2-7, the V gene TRBV7-2, with a tentative D call TRBD1 (5 bases). The germline V gene has CDR1 SGHTA and CDR2 FQGNSA. This CDR3 spans 16 amino acids. Trimming pared 0 bases from V and 6 bases from J, leaving 18 bases between. The complete variable domain, with remaining parts taken from reference TRBV7-2 and TRBJ2-7, reads GAGVSQSPSNKVTEKGKDVELRCDPISGHTALYWYRQSLGQGLEFLIYFQGNSAPDKSGLPSDRFSAERTGGSVSTLTIQRTQQEDSAVYLCASSLARTTLLSEQYFGPGTRLTVT.

The chain couples TRBV4-3 to TRBJ2-7; D may be TRBD1 (5 bases). CDR1 is LGHNA, CDR2 YSLEER, per germline. The CDR3 is 15 residues long. V was trimmed by 1 base and J by 2 bases, leaving 12 bases between them. The CDR3 sequence is CASSQVVDSTYEQYF. DNA for the CDR3: TGCGCCAGCAGCCAAGTAGTAGACAGTACCTACGAGCAGTACTTC.

V is TRBV4-1 and J is TRBJ1-5, with D unresolved. The CDR3 loop spans 14 amino acids. Germline CDR1 MGHRA, CDR2 YSYEKL. The V end was cut by 4 bases, the J end by 0 bases, with 7 bases between. CDR3 protein: CASSPDYSNQPQHF. The DNA for the CDR3 is TGCGCCAGCAGCCCGGACTATAGCAATCAGCCCCAGCATTTT.

The V gene is TRBV6-5, the J gene TRBJ1-2, with a tentative D call TRBD1 (5 bases). The CDR3 has 13 amino acids. Germline V gives CDR1 MNHEY, CDR2 SVGAGI. Trimming left V 10 bases short and J 10 bases short, with 22 bases between. The CDR3 sequence is CATTSGRLVSYTF. CDR3 in DNA: TGTGCCACCACTTCGGGACGCCTCGTTTCCTACACCTTC.

Of note for this clone: This sample also contains other DNA sequences that code for the same CDR3. The chain carries TRBV4-3 and TRBJ2-1; perhaps TRBD2 as D (6 bases). Trimming stripped 1 base from V and 8 bases from J, with 9 bases between. This CDR3 has 13 residues. The germline gives CDR1 LGHNA, CDR2 YSLEER. The CDR3 loop reads CASSQGRGYEQFF. CDR3 DNA sequence: TGCGCCAGCAGCCAAGGGCGGGGCTATGAGCAGTTCTTC.